A selection of T cell receptor beta chains follows, all from one sample in a study of T cells after yellow fever vaccination. MiXCR was run by TCRdb on the 5' RACE reads, yielding one entry per CDR3 protein. The sample contains about 320,000 distinct CDR3 sequences, about 4.5% of which appear only once. The sample was PBMCs, taken 15 days after the yellow fever booster vaccination. These TCRs come from a man between 18 and 29 years old who received the YFV17D yellow fever vaccine. The CDR3 runs from the conserved cysteine through the conserved F or W. The D gene is left open where the match is weak. Only some rows state a clone size, as once, few, many or a class for expanded clones.

size: many; V: TRBV6-5; J: TRBJ2-1; D: TRBD1; CDR3: CASSTSTGELFF
size: .; V: TRBV20-1; J: TRBJ2-3; D: TRBD2; CDR3: CSAYGLAEADKQYF
size: few; V: TRBV20-1; J: TRBJ1-1; D: .; CDR3: CSARGGGRGEAFF
size: many; V: TRBV5-4; J: TRBJ2-7; D: .; CDR3: CASSDKRTYEQYF
size: .; V: TRBV5-4; J: TRBJ2-3; D: TRBD1; CDR3: CASFQQGIRTDTQYF
size: many; V: TRBV6-5; J: TRBJ2-3; D: .; CDR3: CASGLPRDTDTQYF
size: many; V: TRBV6-5; J: TRBJ2-3; D: TRBD2; CDR3: CASSRTSGGLNTQYF
size: many; V: TRBV6-1; J: TRBJ2-7; D: .; CDR3: CASSGFLGVEQYF
size: .; V: TRBV7-8; J: TRBJ2-1; D: .; CDR3: CASSLSAVGLSNEQFF
size: many; V: TRBV9; J: TRBJ1-4; D: .; CDR3: CASSVQGGNEKLFF
size: .; V: TRBV6-6; J: TRBJ2-6; D: .; CDR3: CAVGSGANVLTF
size: .; V: TRBV7-9; J: TRBJ2-2; D: .; CDR3: CASSLGRASPGELFF
size: many; V: TRBV5-1; J: TRBJ2-2; D: .; CDR3: CASSLGAQAFNTGELFF
size: many; V: TRBV27; J: TRBJ2-3; D: TRBD2; CDR3: CASSLPSGDTQYF
size: many; V: TRBV29-1; J: TRBJ1-1; D: .; CDR3: CSTGRATEAFF
size: .; V: TRBV20-1; J: TRBJ1-2; D: .; CDR3: CSASDAQGLYYGYTF
size: .; V: TRBV4-3; J: TRBJ2-7; D: .; CDR3: CASSQDRQESYEQYF
size: many; V: TRBV20-1; J: TRBJ2-1; D: .; CDR3: CSARDYNEQFF
size: many; V: TRBV4-3; J: TRBJ2-7; D: .; CDR3: CASSQGGGYEQYF
size: many; V: TRBV7-9; J: TRBJ2-7; D: .; CDR3: CASSSLPPYTTYEQYF
size: .; V: TRBV13; J: TRBJ1-2; D: .; CDR3: CASSSFRGGLGYTF
size: .; V: TRBV5-1; J: TRBJ2-3; D: .; CDR3: CASSLDAGPIGSRF
size: few; V: TRBV10-3; J: TRBJ1-5; D: .; CDR3: CAISRELGNQPQHF
size: many; V: TRBV7-2; J: TRBJ1-1; D: .; CDR3: CASSLMGRNTEAFF
size: many; V: TRBV5-1; J: TRBJ1-3; D: TRBD1; CDR3: CASSSQGPSSGNTIYF
size: .; V: TRBV5-1; J: TRBJ2-5; D: .; CDR3: CASSFRDSLVETQYF
size: few; V: TRBV4-3; J: TRBJ2-1; D: .; CDR3: CASSQEYWGMEFF
size: .; V: TRBV11-2; J: TRBJ2-7; D: TRBD1; CDR3: CASSGQVSYEQYF
size: few; V: TRBV28; J: TRBJ2-2; D: TRBD2; CDR3: CASSRTSENTGELFF
size: few; V: TRBV3-1; J: TRBJ1-2; D: TRBD1; CDR3: CASSPPGDSHNYGYTF
size: few; V: TRBV5-4; J: TRBJ2-7; D: TRBD2; CDR3: CASSFSPTSGVDEQYF
size: few; V: TRBV20-1; J: TRBJ1-5; D: .; CDR3: CSARDSGLVHQPQHF
size: .; V: TRBV7-3; J: TRBJ2-5; D: TRBD1; CDR3: CASSETGVMARETQYF
size: many; V: TRBV5-5; J: TRBJ1-4; D: TRBD1; CDR3: CASSPLDRSNEKLFF
size: many; V: TRBV7-9; J: TRBJ2-3; D: TRBD1; CDR3: CASSFSGQATDTQYF
size: .; V: TRBV19; J: TRBJ2-3; D: .; CDR3: CASLGYTDTQYF
size: .; V: TRBV27; J: TRBJ2-6; D: TRBD2; CDR3: CASSFLGTRANVLTF
size: few; V: TRBV10-2; J: TRBJ2-1; D: TRBD2; CDR3: CASSDGLASYNEQFF
size: many; V: TRBV5-4; J: TRBJ2-5; D: .; CDR3: CASSGENQETQYF
size: many; V: TRBV12-3/TRBV12-4; J: TRBJ1-1; D: .; CDR3: CASSFGVTEAFF
size: .; V: TRBV6-5; J: TRBJ1-2; D: .; CDR3: CATLHPGFLFYGYTF
size: few; V: TRBV6-2/TRBV6-3; J: TRBJ2-1; D: TRBD1; CDR3: CASNLRLGQGYNEQFF
size: few; V: TRBV7-2; J: TRBJ2-1; D: .; CDR3: CASSPGGAGANEQFF
size: many; V: TRBV12-3/TRBV12-4; J: TRBJ2-3; D: .; CDR3: CASSPGVPDTQYF
size: many; V: TRBV15; J: TRBJ2-3; D: .; CDR3: CATSRDYRATDTQYF
size: many; V: TRBV7-2; J: TRBJ1-5; D: TRBD1; CDR3: CASSQGRWGQGFSNQPQHF
size: many; V: TRBV12-3/TRBV12-4; J: TRBJ1-3; D: .; CDR3: CASRSQDSGNTIYF
size: many; V: TRBV7-3; J: TRBJ2-3; D: .; CDR3: CASSSGGTDTQYF
size: many; V: TRBV7-6; J: TRBJ2-7; D: TRBD1; CDR3: CASSYGTGSYEQYF
size: many; V: TRBV12-3/TRBV12-4; J: TRBJ1-4; D: .; CDR3: CACTRELNEKLFF
size: few; V: TRBV5-5; J: TRBJ1-1; D: .; CDR3: CASSSTTGNTEAFF
size: .; V: TRBV6-5; J: TRBJ1-6; D: .; CDR3: CASGMDTTPASPLHF
size: many; V: TRBV4-3; J: TRBJ2-5; D: .; CDR3: CASSRKHGPWTQYF
size: .; V: TRBV20-1; J: TRBJ1-4; D: .; CDR3: CSASLGIDNEKLFF
size: .; V: TRBV5-1; J: TRBJ1-1; D: .; CDR3: CASSLKFRENTEAFF
size: .; V: TRBV21-1; J: TRBJ2-3; D: .; CDR3: CASAREGGGDTQYF
size: many; V: TRBV29-1; J: TRBJ2-1; D: TRBD2; CDR3: CSAGGSHNEQFF